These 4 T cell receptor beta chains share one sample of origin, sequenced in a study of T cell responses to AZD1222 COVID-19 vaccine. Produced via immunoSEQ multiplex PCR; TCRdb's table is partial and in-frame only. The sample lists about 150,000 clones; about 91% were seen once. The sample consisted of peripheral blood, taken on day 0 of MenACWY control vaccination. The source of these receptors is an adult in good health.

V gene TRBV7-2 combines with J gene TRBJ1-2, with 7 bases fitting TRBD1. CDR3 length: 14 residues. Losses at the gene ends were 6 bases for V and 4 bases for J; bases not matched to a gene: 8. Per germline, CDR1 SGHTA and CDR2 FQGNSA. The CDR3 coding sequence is TGTGCCAGCAGTTCCGAGACAGGGACCTATGGCTACACCTTC. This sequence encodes CASSSETGTYGYTF. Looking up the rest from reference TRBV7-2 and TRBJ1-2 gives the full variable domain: GAGVSQSPSNKVTEKGKDVELRCDPISGHTALYWYRQSLGQGLEFLIYFQGNSAPDKSGLPSDRFSAERTGGSVSTLTIQRTQQEDSAVYLCASSSETGTYGYTFGSGTRLTVV.

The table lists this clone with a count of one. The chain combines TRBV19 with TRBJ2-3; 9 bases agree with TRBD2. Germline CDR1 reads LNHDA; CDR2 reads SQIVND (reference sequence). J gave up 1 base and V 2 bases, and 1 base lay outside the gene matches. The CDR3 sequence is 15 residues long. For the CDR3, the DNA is TGTGCCAGTAGTATATGGACTAGCGGCACAGATACGCAGTATTTT. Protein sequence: CASSIWTSGTDTQYF. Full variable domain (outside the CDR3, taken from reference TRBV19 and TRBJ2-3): DGGITQSPKYLFRKEGQNVTLSCEQNLNHDAMYWYRQDPGQGLRLIYYSQIVNDFQKGDIAEGYSVSREKKESFPLTVTSAQKNPTAFYLCASSIWTSGTDTQYFGPGTRLTVL.

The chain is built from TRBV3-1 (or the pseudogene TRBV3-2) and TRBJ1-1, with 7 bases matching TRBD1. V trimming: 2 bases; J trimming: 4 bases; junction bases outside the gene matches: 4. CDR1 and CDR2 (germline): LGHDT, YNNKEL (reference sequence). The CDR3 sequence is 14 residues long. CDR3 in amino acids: CASSQRAGGTEAFF. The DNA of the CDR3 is TGTGCCAGCAGCCAAAGGGCAGGGGGCACTGAAGCTTTCTTT.

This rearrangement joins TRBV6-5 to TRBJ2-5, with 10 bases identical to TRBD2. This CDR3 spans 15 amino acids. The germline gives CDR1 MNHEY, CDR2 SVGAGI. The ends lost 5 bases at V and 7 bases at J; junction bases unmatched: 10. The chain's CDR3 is CASSTARTSGRTQYF. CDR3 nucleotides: TGTGCCAGCAGTACGGCCCGGACTAGCGGAAGGACCCAGTACTTC.